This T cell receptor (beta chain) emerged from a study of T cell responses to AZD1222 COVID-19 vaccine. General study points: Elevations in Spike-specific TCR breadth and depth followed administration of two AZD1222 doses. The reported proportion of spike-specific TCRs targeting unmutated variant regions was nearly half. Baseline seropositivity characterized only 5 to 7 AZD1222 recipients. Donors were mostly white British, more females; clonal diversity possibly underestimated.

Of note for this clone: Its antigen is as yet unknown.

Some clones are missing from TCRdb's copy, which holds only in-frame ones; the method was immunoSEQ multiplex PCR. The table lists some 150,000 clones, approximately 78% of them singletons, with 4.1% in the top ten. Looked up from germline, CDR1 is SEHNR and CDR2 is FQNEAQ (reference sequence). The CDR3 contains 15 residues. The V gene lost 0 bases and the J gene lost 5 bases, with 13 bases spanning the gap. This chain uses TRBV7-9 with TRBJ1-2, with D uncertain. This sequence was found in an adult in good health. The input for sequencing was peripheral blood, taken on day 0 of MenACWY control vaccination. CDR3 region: CASSLASRERYGYTF. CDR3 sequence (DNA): TGTGCCAGCAGCTTAGCTAGCCGGGAGAGGTATGGCTACACCTTC.